The 30 T cell receptor beta chains below all came from one sample that was sequenced in a study of blood T cell repertoires in COVID-19. Generated by immunoSEQ multiplex PCR, the TCRdb table keeps only in-frame clones and is missing some. The sample includes about 410,000 clones, around nine tenths of them seen just once. Sequencing was done on a sample of peripheral blood. The receptor source for this set is a woman between 35 and 50 years old with COVID-19, enrolled during active disease.

The rearrangement joins TRBV11-2 to TRBJ1-2; 7 bases match TRBD1. CDR1 is SGHAT, CDR2 FQNNGV, per germline. J was trimmed by 8 bases and V by 0 bases; bases with no gene match: 6. The CDR3 is 14 amino acids. The CDR3 here is CASSLEAGGIGYTF. CDR3 DNA sequence: TGTGCCAGCAGCTTAGAGGCAGGGGGGATAGGCTACACCTTC.

The chain has TRBV9 and TRBJ2-7; 11 bases agree with TRBD1. CDR1 is SGDLS and CDR2 is YYNGEE in the germline V gene. CDR3 length: 15 amino acids. J gave up 4 bases and V 3 bases, and 6 bases lay outside the gene matches. CDR3 nucleotide sequence: TGTGCCAGCAGCGCAACCGGGACAGGGGGGTACGAGCAGTACTTC. It translates to CASSATGTGGYEQYF.

The chain uses TRBV5-5 and TRBJ1-2; D is perhaps TRBD1 (5 bases). This CDR3 contains 18 residues. V was shortened by 1 base and J by 2 bases, with 21 bases between the two germline ends. Germline assignment: CDR1 SGHKS and CDR2 YYEKEE (reference sequence). The CDR3 DNA follows: TGTGCCAGCAGCTTGCGGTGGTTGGGGGGTACCGGGAACTATGGCTACACCTTC. This sequence encodes CASSLRWLGGTGNYGYTF.

The chain uses TRBV6-5 and TRBJ1-6; no definite D call. CDR1 and CDR2 from the germline V gene are MNHEY and SVGAGI. Trimming took off 5 bases at V and 3 bases at J, with 11 bases between the two ends. The CDR3 loop spans 15 amino acids. The CDR3 sequence: CASSISQDYNSPLHF. CDR3 in DNA: TGTGCCAGCAGTATATCACAAGACTATAATTCACCCCTCCACTTT.

The V call is TRBV24-1, the J call TRBJ2-1, with 7 bases that match TRBD2. J lost 5 bases, V lost 0 bases, and 6 bases had no gene match. The CDR3 length is 16 residues. Germline values: CDR1 KGHDR, CDR2 SFDVKD. The CDR3 region is CATSDLPRGDDNEQFF. The CDR3 coding sequence is TGTGCCACCAGTGATTTGCCACGGGGGGACGACAATGAGCAGTTCTTC.

V and J are TRBV4-2 and TRBJ2-3; 9 nucleotides match TRBD2. The ends lost 5 bases at V and 2 bases at J; junction bases unmatched: 8. The germline V gene encodes CDR1 LGHNA and CDR2 YNFKEQ. The CDR3 covers 16 residues. The DNA of the CDR3 is TGTGCCAGCAGCTTAACGACTAGCGGCTACACAGATACGCAGTATTTT. This translates into CASSLTTSGYTDTQYF.

This clone has only a few counts. The chain couples TRBV5-6 to TRBJ2-7, with TRBD1 identical over 8 bases. Germline loops: CDR1 SGHDT, CDR2 YYEEEE. V dropped 4 bases and J dropped 3; count of bases not matched to a gene: 9. The CDR3 is 15 residues long. CDR3 amino acids: CASSDDRGFNYEQYF. The CDR3 bases are TGTGCCAGCAGCGACGACAGGGGCTTTAACTACGAGCAGTACTTC.

The rearrangement links TRBV4-3 to TRBJ2-7; D not certain. The CDR3 has 14 residues. With 0 bases removed from V and 2 bases from J, the gap between germline ends came to 8 bases. Germline CDR1 reads LGHNA; CDR2 reads YSLEER. CDR3 bases: TGCGCCAGCAGCCAAGACTTGCTAACCTACGAGCAGTACTTC. Residues: CASSQDLLTYEQYF.

Only one count was recorded for this clone. V is TRBV7-8 and J is TRBJ1-5, with D uncertain. The CDR3 spans 16 residues. Per germline, CDR1 SGHVS and CDR2 FQNEAQ. V was clipped by 2 bases and J by 2 bases, with 13 bases between them. DNA of the CDR3: TGTGCCAGCAGCTTATCGGCAGGTCGTGGCAATCAGCCCCAGCATTTT. Amino acids: CASSLSAGRGNQPQHF.

The V and J genes are TRBV29-1 and TRBJ1-1; D gene ambiguous. Germline V lookup: CDR1 SQVTM, CDR2 ANQGSEA. Between the trimmed V and J ends, which lost 3 bases and 0 bases, there was a span of 11 bases. CDR3 length: 14 amino acids. The CDR3 spells CSVELPEMNTEAFF. The CDR3 nucleotides read TGCAGCGTTGAGCTGCCCGAGATGAACACTGAAGCTTTCTTT.

This chain connects TRBV11-2 to TRBJ1-2; the match to TRBD1 covers 9 bases. V lost 5 bases to trimming and J lost 2 bases; unmatched junction nucleotides: 18. CDR1 and CDR2 from the germline V gene are SGHAT and FQNNGV. The CDR3 covers 19 residues. CDR3 sequence (DNA): TGTGCCAGCAGCCCCCGCCTTACACAGGGGGCTCTCCTGAACTATGGCTACACCTTC. Translated: CASSPRLTQGALLNYGYTF.

The chain couples TRBV7-2 to TRBJ1-2; 12 bases match TRBD1. V lost 0 bases to trimming and J lost 4 bases; unmatched junction nucleotides: 9. Germline V gene sequence: CDR1 SGHTA, CDR2 FQGNSA. The CDR3 consists of 18 residues. The CDR3 spells CASSLAWDRGRSPYGYTF. The CDR3, as DNA: TGTGCCAGCAGCTTAGCGTGGGACAGGGGGCGTTCTCCCTATGGCTACACCTTC.

J is TRBJ2-4 and V is TRBV19, with TRBD1 matching over 8 bases. This CDR3 comprises 21 residues. J lost 0 bases, V lost 7 bases, and 23 bases had no gene match. Per germline, CDR1 LNHDA and CDR2 SQIVND (reference sequence). The CDR3 bases are TGTGCCAGTAAACCGGGCGGGCAGGGGGCTGGTACACTCTTAGCCAAAAACATTCAGTACTTC. Translated, it gives CASKPGGQGAGTLLAKNIQYF.

The rearrangement uses TRBV5-6 and TRBJ1-2; D is unresolved. The CDR3 loop spans 15 amino acids. V gave up 6 bases and J gave up 4 bases, with 19 bases separating them. The germline V gene encodes CDR1 SGHDT and CDR2 YYEEEE. In DNA, the CDR3 is TGTGCCAGCACCCCCCGGGGAGAATGGGCCTATGGCTACACCTTC. Encoded protein: CASTPRGEWAYGYTF.

The J gene is TRBJ1-1, the V gene TRBV5-4; possible D gene TRBD1, 6 bases. V was shortened by 2 bases and J by 3 bases, with 11 bases between the two germline ends. The CDR3 length is 14 residues. CDR1 SGHNT and CDR2 YYREEE come from the germline V gene (reference sequence). The CDR3 here is CASSLQGRDTEAFF. CDR3 nucleotide sequence: TGTGCCAGCAGCTTACAGGGAAGAGACACTGAAGCTTTCTTT.

This clone was counted a few times. The chain carries TRBV15 and TRBJ1-1, with TRBD1 identical over 8 bases. V shed 1 base and J 1 base; nucleotides not matched to a gene: 5. Germline V gene lookup returns CDR1 LNHNV and CDR2 YYDKDF (reference sequence). The CDR3 is 16 amino acids. The CDR3 bases are TGTGCCACCAGCAGAGCACAGGGACAGGCGAACACTGAAGCTTTCTTT. It yields the protein CATSRAQGQANTEAFF.

V gene TRBV6-5 combines with J gene TRBJ2-2; D not resolved. The CDR3 covers 16 residues. Trimming removed 4 bases from V and 8 bases from J, with 20 bases in between. Germline assignment: CDR1 MNHEY and CDR2 SVGAGI. In DNA form, the CDR3 reads TGTGCCAGCAGTTCTCCGAGCCGGGTTCCGAGGGGGGAGCTGTTTTTT. This sequence encodes CASSSPSRVPRGELFF.

The V and J genes are TRBV5-1 and TRBJ1-1, with TRBD1 matching 7 bases. V lost 0 bases, J lost 5 bases, and 10 bases stayed unmatched. Germline assignment: CDR1 SGHRS and CDR2 YFSETQ. The CDR3 has 16 residues. CDR3 nucleotides: TGCGCCAGCAGCTTGGTCTCACCGGGACAGCTAACTGAAGCTTTCTTT. It encodes CASSLVSPGQLTEAFF.

The chain employs TRBV4-3 and TRBJ2-2, with D possibly TRBD2 on 6 matching bases. Germline V CDR1 and CDR2: LGHNA, YSLEER. The ends were cut back, 0 bases at V and 1 base at J, with 15 bases in the middle. The CDR3 loop spans 18 amino acids. This CDR3 reads CASSQEVVAVLNTGELFF. The CDR3 region has the DNA TGCGCCAGCAGCCAAGAGGTTGTAGCGGTGTTGAACACCGGGGAGCTGTTTTTT.

The rearrangement joins TRBV25-1 to TRBJ2-7, with a possible D match to TRBD2 (7 bases). V was clipped by 5 bases and J by 5 bases, with 13 bases between them. The CDR3 loop spans 13 amino acids. Germline CDR1 MGHDK, CDR2 SYGVNS. CDR3 region: CASSNIGGDEQYF. CDR3 coding DNA: TGTGCCAGCAGTAACATAGGGGGGGACGAGCAGTACTTC.

J is TRBJ1-6 and V is TRBV6-5, with D tentatively TRBD1 (6 bases). The CDR3 length is 15 residues. V was pared by 6 bases and J by 4 bases, with 13 bases between. Germline V gene lookup returns CDR1 MNHEY and CDR2 SVGAGI. CDR3 in amino acids: CASRPGATYNSPLHF. The CDR3 DNA reads as TGTGCCAGCAGGCCAGGGGCTACTTATAATTCACCCCTCCACTTT.

The rearrangement uses TRBV19 and TRBJ1-5; 7 bases are a match to TRBD1. This CDR3 contains 16 residues. Germline V lookup: CDR1 LNHDA, CDR2 SQIVND (reference sequence). Germline trimming cut 3 bases from V and 3 bases from J; bases unmatched to any gene: 8. The CDR3 DNA is TGTGCCAGTAGTATCCCTACAGGGGTGGACAATCAGCCCCAGCATTTT. It translates to CASSIPTGVDNQPQHF.

The gene calls are TRBV5-4 and TRBJ1-2; the match to TRBD1 covers 9 bases. There are 16 residues in the CDR3. Germline V gene sequence: CDR1 SGHNT, CDR2 YYREEE (reference sequence). V lost 0 bases and J lost 2; bases outside the gene matches: 5. The CDR3 protein is CASSLGSGQGNYGYTF. The CDR3 DNA reads TGTGCCAGCAGCTTGGGCTCCGGACAGGGGAACTATGGCTACACCTTC.

This clone was recorded only once. The J gene is TRBJ2-1, the V gene TRBV28; TRBD2 agrees at 10 bases. V shed 11 bases, J shed 8 bases, and the junction held 9 bases outside the gene matches. Germline V CDR1 and CDR2: MDHEN, SYDVKM. The CDR3 runs 13 residues. This CDR3 is CAERGGLVDEQFF. The CDR3 nucleotides are TGTGCCGAGCGGGGGGGCCTGGTAGATGAGCAGTTCTTC.

V usage is TRBV5-1 and J usage is TRBJ2-7; 11 bases line up with TRBD2. The V gene's germline CDR1 is SGHRS and CDR2 YFSETQ. The junction had 8 bases not matched to a gene; V was cut back by 2 bases and J by 4 bases. This CDR3 region has 16 residues. CDR3 sequence (DNA): TGCGCCAGCAGCTTCCTAGCGGGAGGAGGAAGGTACGAGCAGTACTTC. Protein product: CASSFLAGGGRYEQYF.

This chain links TRBV7-9 with TRBJ2-1; 7 nucleotides align to TRBD2. After removal of 5 bases from V and 8 bases from J, the junction contained 9 bases not matched to a gene. The CDR3 consists of 14 residues. Germline V CDR1 and CDR2: SEHNR, FQNEAQ (reference sequence). CDR3 sequence: CASSRTSLADEQFF. The CDR3 DNA follows: TGTGCCAGCAGCCGGACCAGTCTAGCGGATGAGCAGTTCTTC.

This chain connects TRBV5-1 to TRBJ2-5; 11 nucleotides line up with TRBD2. The CDR3 has 14 amino acids. Germline loops: CDR1 SGHRS, CDR2 YFSETQ. After removal of 7 bases from V and 4 bases from J, the junction contained 6 bases not matched to a gene. The CDR3 here is CASATSGSLETQYF. The CDR3 DNA sequence: TGCGCCAGCGCCACTAGCGGGAGCCTAGAGACCCAGTACTTC.

This clone was detected only once. The J gene is TRBJ1-6, the V gene TRBV27, with 7 positions matching TRBD1. Germline CDR1 reads MNHEY; CDR2 reads SMNVEV (reference sequence). CDR3 length: 15 residues. J was trimmed by 7 bases and V by 2 bases; bases with no gene match: 5. CDR3 sequence: CASSLAPGQNSPLHF. CDR3 nucleotides: TGTGCCAGCAGTTTAGCTCCGGGACAGAATTCACCCCTCCACTTT.

This rearrangement joins TRBV28 to TRBJ1-5; TRBD1 agrees at 9 bases. The CDR3 runs to 18 residues. V dropped 6 bases and J dropped 5; count of bases not matched to a gene: 17. Germline V CDR1 and CDR2: MDHEN, SYDVKM. The CDR3 reads CASSPPVQGAKEDQPQHF. In DNA form, the CDR3 reads TGTGCCAGCAGCCCCCCCGTACAGGGGGCGAAAGAAGATCAGCCCCAGCATTTT.

This clone was detected once. This sequence joins TRBV5-4 and TRBJ2-3, with D possibly TRBD2 on 5 matching bases. Trimming shortened V by 0 bases and J by 2 bases, and 13 bases separated the two germline ends. This CDR3 is 16 amino acids long. Per germline, CDR1 SGHNT and CDR2 YYREEE (reference sequence). CDR3 in amino acids: CASSLAGGPYTDTQYF. CDR3 bases: TGTGCCAGCAGCTTGGCTGGCGGGCCCTACACAGATACGCAGTATTTT.